The 3 T cell receptor beta chains listed next were all sequenced from one sample in a study of neurological immune-mediated disorders. Sample time point: longitudinal time-point 1 (baseline). MiXCR, run by TCRdb on the 5' RACE reads, gives a single entry per CDR3 protein. This repertoire shows tens of thousands of distinct CDR3 sequences, roughly 13% found once; its top ten account for approximately 4.6%. Sequences were obtained from PBMCs. The source of these receptors is a female donor with HTLV-1-associated myelopathy (HAM/TSP).

This clonotype has a count of ten or more. The genes are TRBV29-1 and TRBJ2-2, with D possibly matching TRBD1 (5 bases). From germline, CDR1 is SQVTM and CDR2 ANQGSEA. The V end was cut by 4 bases, the J end by 0 bases, with 12 bases between. The CDR3 has 15 residues. CDR3 DNA sequence: TGCAGCGTTGGGGGCAGTGACGCGAACACCGGGGAGCTGTTTTTT. This encodes CSVGGSDANTGELFF.

This clonotype was seen at least ten times. The V and J genes are TRBV5-1 and TRBJ2-3, with 11 positions matching TRBD1. The CDR3 runs to 16 residues. CDR1 is SGHRS, CDR2 YFSETQ, per germline. The V segment lost 2 bases and the J segment 3 bases; nucleotides outside the gene matches: 5. The CDR3 coding sequence is TGCGCCAGCAGCTTACGGACAGGGGGCGTTACAGATACGCAGTATTTT. As protein: CASSLRTGGVTDTQYF.

The V gene is TRBV6-1, the J gene TRBJ1-4, with D possibly matching TRBD1 (6 bases). This CDR3 is 17 amino acids long. CDR1 and CDR2 from the germline V gene are MNHNS and SASEGT. Trimming shortened V by 5 bases and J by 8 bases, and 24 bases separated the two germline ends. This chain's CDR3 is CASSFVGGAAGREKLFF. DNA for the CDR3: TGTGCCAGCAGTTTTGTGGGGGGGGCGGCAGGACGAGAAAAACTGTTTTTT.